The sequence of this T cell receptor (beta chain) was determined in a study of metastatic and nonmetastatic thyroid tumors. Study information: Repertoire comparisons spanned blood and tumor or nodule tissue from malignant and benign thyroid patients.

Findings and limits, study-wide: The reported finding was significantly higher TCR beta diversity in malignant thyroid tumors relative to benign nodules, in blood and tumor.

All patients reached thyroid surgery having received no treatment beforehand. This clone was seen a handful of times. Its antigen remains unknown. The V gene's germline CDR1 is MDHEN and CDR2 SYDVKM. The CDR3 has 15 amino acids. Trimming pared 8 bases from V and 2 bases from J, leaving 13 bases between. TCRdb recomputed clones from the PCR reads via MiXCR. This sample has 23,000 or so clones, with approximately 24% found just once. The sample comprised tumor tissue. V and J are TRBV28 and TRBJ2-6, with D tentatively TRBD2 (6 bases). The source of this sequence is a male donor with papillary thyroid cancer or a benign thyroid nodule (not recorded which). Some clones in this sample may be carry-over from other donors' samples. This chain's CDR3 is CASCRAGTGANVLTF. The CDR3 region has the DNA TGTGCCAGCTGCCGTGCGGGAACTGGGGCCAACGTCCTGACTTTC.